Listed below are T cell receptor beta chains from one sample, sequenced in a study of vaccination and CD4 T cells after COVID-19. The antigens for these receptors are not known. TCRdb ran MiXCR on the PCR reads and lists one entry per CDR3 protein. Among 10,000 to 12,000 distinct CDR3 sequences, roughly 50% were seen once, and the ten largest hold 10% to 15%. The sequencing input was CD4+ T cells from blood, cultured in vitro. These receptors all stem from a human donor who had recovered from COVID-19. The CDR3 runs from the conserved cysteine through the conserved F or W. A D gene is named only where the DNA matches it firmly. Clone size is given for some rows only: seen once, a few or many times, or a class if the clone is expanded.

.	TRBV2	few	TRBJ1-2	CASSEYRENGYTF	TGTGCCAGCAGTGAATACAGGGAAAACGGCTACACCTTC
.	TRBV20-1	.	TRBJ2-7	CSASPGTAYEQYF	TGCAGTGCTAGCCCCGGGACCGCGTACGAGCAGTACTTC
TRBD1	TRBV20-1	.	TRBJ1-5	CSAGGQGSQPQHF	TGCAGTGCTGGGGGACAGGGAAGTCAGCCCCAGCATTTT
.	TRBV7-2	.	TRBJ2-3	CASSRSGTITDTQYF	TGTGCCAGCAGTAGGAGCGGAACGATCACAGATACGCAGTATTTT
TRBD1	TRBV2	.	TRBJ1-1	CAGRAGGNTEAFF	TGTGCCGGCAGGGCAGGGGGGAACACTGAAGCTTTCTTT
.	TRBV11-2	.	TRBJ2-5	CASSFQETQYF	TGTGCCAGCAGCTTTCAAGAGACCCAGTACTTC
.	TRBV4-1	few	TRBJ1-5	CASSQLNDQPQHF	TGCGCCAGCAGCCAACTCAATGATCAGCCCCAGCATTTT
.	TRBV20-1	.	TRBJ2-5	CSAIGIGRQETQYF	TGCAGTGCAATAGGTATCGGCAGGCAAGAGACCCAGTACTTC
TRBD2	TRBV5-8	.	TRBJ2-3	CASSFESGSDTQYF	TGTGCCAGCAGCTTCGAGAGCGGGAGTGATACGCAGTATTTT
.	TRBV7-2	.	TRBJ1-5	CASSLDRGNQPQHF	TGTGCCAGCAGCTTAGATAGGGGTAATCAGCCCCAGCATTTT
.	TRBV7-3	.	TRBJ2-1	CASSLMGPGASDEQFF	TGTGCCAGCAGCTTAATGGGGCCGGGAGCGTCTGATGAGCAGTTCTTC
TRBD2	TRBV29-1	.	TRBJ2-7	CSVGPSSGIYEQYF	TGCAGCGTGGGACCGTCTAGCGGGATCTACGAGCAGTACTTC
.	TRBV7-9	once	TRBJ2-1	CASRGGAYNEQFF	TGTGCCAGCCGAGGCGGGGCATACAATGAGCAGTTCTTC
TRBD1	TRBV7-9	once	TRBJ2-7	CASSSRDRDYEQYF	TGTGCCAGCAGCTCCCGGGACAGGGACTACGAGCAGTACTTC
.	TRBV19	few	TRBJ1-5	CASSLLNQPQHF	TGTGCCAGTAGTCTCCTCAATCAGCCCCAGCATTTT
.	TRBV7-9	.	TRBJ2-1	CASSPVSSYNEQFF	TGTGCCAGCAGTCCAGTAAGCTCCTACAATGAGCAGTTCTTC
.	TRBV27	.	TRBJ2-7	CASSLGQPYEQYF	TGTGCCAGCAGTTTAGGGCAGCCCTACGAGCAGTACTTC
.	TRBV10-2	few	TRBJ1-1	CASSELGRATEAFF	TGCGCCAGCAGTGAGTTGGGCCGGGCTACTGAAGCTTTCTTT
TRBD1	TRBV19	.	TRBJ2-5	CASSKPSGGGKETQYF	TGTGCCAGTAGCAAACCCTCAGGGGGCGGAAAGGAGACCCAGTACTTC
.	TRBV20-1	.	TRBJ2-1	CSARERDPTKDEQFF	TGCAGTGCTAGAGAGCGGGATCCCACTAAAGATGAGCAGTTCTTC
.	TRBV30	.	TRBJ1-6	CAWNRRRNSPLHF	TGTGCCTGGAATAGACGGCGAAATTCACCCCTCCACTTT
TRBD2	TRBV20-1	few	TRBJ2-2	CSARDRGGDIGELFF	TGCAGTGCTAGAGATCGGGGGGGCGATATCGGGGAGCTGTTTTTT
.	TRBV7-2	few	TRBJ2-2	CASSLDRNTGELFF	TGTGCCAGCAGCTTAGACAGGAACACCGGGGAGCTGTTTTTT
TRBD1	TRBV11-3	.	TRBJ2-4	CASSQGQGSNIQYF	TGTGCCAGCAGCCAGGGACAGGGGAGCAACATTCAGTACTTC
TRBD2	TRBV6-1	few	TRBJ2-5	CASSGGLAGAQETQYF	TGTGCCAGCAGTGGGGGACTAGCGGGGGCCCAAGAGACCCAGTACTTC
TRBD2	TRBV29-1	few	TRBJ2-2	CSAAGAGGSTGELFF	TGCAGCGCTGCTGGAGCGGGAGGCAGCACCGGGGAGCTGTTTTTT
TRBD1	TRBV2	few	TRBJ1-5	CASSVGQGVQPQHF	TGTGCCAGCAGTGTTGGACAGGGGGTGCAGCCCCAGCATTTT
.	TRBV23-1	.	TRBJ2-7	CASSQSLRLNEQYF	TGCGCCAGCAGTCAATCCCTCAGGCTAAACGAGCAGTACTTC
TRBD2	TRBV2	.	TRBJ2-3	CASRSSSGVTDTQYF	TGTGCCAGCAGAAGCTCCAGCGGGGTCACAGATACGCAGTATTTT
.	TRBV19	.	TRBJ2-3	CASIPGGTDTQYF	TGTGCCAGTATCCCGGGGGGCACAGATACGCAGTATTTT
.	TRBV19	once	TRBJ2-3	CASSNRRGKGKDTQYF	TGTGCCAGTAGTAATAGGAGGGGGAAGGGTAAGGATACGCAGTATTTT
.	TRBV5-6	.	TRBJ2-5	CASSLVAEETQYF	TGTGCCAGCAGCTTGGTGGCAGAAGAGACCCAGTACTTC
.	TRBV27	.	TRBJ2-7	CASRRWNDEQYF	TGTGCCAGCAGGAGATGGAACGACGAGCAGTACTTC
.	TRBV10-3	.	TRBJ2-6	CAISERASGANVLTF	TGTGCCATCAGTGAAAGGGCGTCTGGGGCCAACGTCCTGACTTTC
.	TRBV6-2/TRBV6-3	.	TRBJ2-1	CASSYVRENEQFF	TGTGCCAGCAGTTACGTCAGAGAGAATGAGCAGTTCTTC
.	TRBV30	few	TRBJ2-7	CAWSRDSLSYEQYF	TGTGCCTGGAGTCGCGACAGTCTCTCCTACGAGCAGTACTTC
TRBD1	TRBV2	.	TRBJ1-5	CASKYGQANQPQHF	TGTGCCAGCAAATATGGACAGGCCAATCAGCCCCAGCATTTT
.	TRBV2	few	TRBJ1-6	CASSELREDSPLHF	TGTGCCAGCAGTGAGCTGCGGGAGGATTCACCCCTCCACTTT
.	TRBV6-5	.	TRBJ2-7	CASSSTAFSYEQYF	TGTGCCAGCAGTTCGACAGCTTTCTCCTACGAGCAGTACTTC
TRBD1	TRBV19	.	TRBJ2-7	CASSAMTGSPYEQYF	TGTGCCAGTAGTGCAATGACAGGGTCACCCTACGAGCAGTACTTC
.	TRBV5-4	few	TRBJ1-1	CASSLAQGKTEAFF	TGTGCCAGCAGCTTGGCTCAGGGGAAGACTGAAGCTTTCTTT
TRBD2	TRBV30	.	TRBJ2-3	CAIRGGRATDTQYF	TGTGCCATAAGGGGCGGGAGGGCCACAGATACGCAGTATTTT
TRBD1	TRBV6-1	.	TRBJ1-2	CASRTGGFGYTF	TGTGCCAGCAGGACAGGGGGCTTTGGCTACACCTTC
.	TRBV7-9	few	TRBJ1-5	CASSSSVRGSQHF	TGTGCCAGCAGCTCGTCAGTCAGGGGATCCCAGCATTTT
.	TRBV18	.	TRBJ1-2	CASSPLRTAGDGYTF	TGTGCCAGCTCACCACTCCGGACAGCCGGTGATGGCTACACCTTC
.	TRBV27	.	TRBJ1-6	CASRRPLGNSPLHF	TGTGCCAGCAGACGACCACTGGGTAATTCACCCCTCCACTTT
TRBD1	TRBV19	large	TRBJ2-5	CASSKGAQETQYF	TGTGCCAGTAGTAAGGGGGCGCAGGAGACCCAGTACTTC
.	TRBV2	few	TRBJ2-5	CASSVGGQQETQYF	TGTGCCAGCAGTGTAGGGGGGCAGCAAGAGACCCAGTACTTC
.	TRBV5-8	.	TRBJ2-7	CASSLDQTYEQYF	TGTGCCAGCAGCTTGGATCAGACCTACGAGCAGTACTTC
.	TRBV20-1	.	TRBJ1-1	CSAKGFGEAFF	TGCAGTGCTAAGGGATTTGGTGAAGCTTTCTTT
.	TRBV20-1	.	TRBJ2-3	CSAPTTDTQYF	TGCAGTGCTCCAACGACAGATACGCAGTATTTT
.	TRBV15	.	TRBJ2-1	CATSRDLREQFF	TGTGCCACCAGCAGAGATTTACGGGAGCAGTTCTTC
TRBD1	TRBV19	once	TRBJ2-7	CASSITGGYEQYF	TGTGCCAGTAGTATAACAGGGGGCTACGAGCAGTACTTC